This TCR beta chain was identified in a study of blood T cell repertoires in COVID-19. Study summary: Acute-phase and convalescent COVID-19 samples originated in the United States, Italy and Spain. T cells, B-cell-depleted T cells, or PBMCs supplied cDNA or gDNA.

Data came from immunoSEQ multiplex PCR; TCRdb stores just in-frame clones and leaves some out. The sample carries around 200,000 clones, about 87% recorded once. The TCR sequence derives from a man in his sixties who had recovered from COVID-19. The sequencing input was peripheral blood.

CDR3 DNA: TGTGCCTGGAGCGCTGGGGCCAACGTCCTGACTTTC. The encoded protein is CAWSAGANVLTF. The chain employs TRBV30 and TRBJ2-6, with D uncertain. The CDR3 has 12 amino acids. Germline lookup yields CDR1 GTSNPN and CDR2 SVGIG (reference sequence). Trimming removed 3 bases at V and 2 bases at J, with 2 bases between.